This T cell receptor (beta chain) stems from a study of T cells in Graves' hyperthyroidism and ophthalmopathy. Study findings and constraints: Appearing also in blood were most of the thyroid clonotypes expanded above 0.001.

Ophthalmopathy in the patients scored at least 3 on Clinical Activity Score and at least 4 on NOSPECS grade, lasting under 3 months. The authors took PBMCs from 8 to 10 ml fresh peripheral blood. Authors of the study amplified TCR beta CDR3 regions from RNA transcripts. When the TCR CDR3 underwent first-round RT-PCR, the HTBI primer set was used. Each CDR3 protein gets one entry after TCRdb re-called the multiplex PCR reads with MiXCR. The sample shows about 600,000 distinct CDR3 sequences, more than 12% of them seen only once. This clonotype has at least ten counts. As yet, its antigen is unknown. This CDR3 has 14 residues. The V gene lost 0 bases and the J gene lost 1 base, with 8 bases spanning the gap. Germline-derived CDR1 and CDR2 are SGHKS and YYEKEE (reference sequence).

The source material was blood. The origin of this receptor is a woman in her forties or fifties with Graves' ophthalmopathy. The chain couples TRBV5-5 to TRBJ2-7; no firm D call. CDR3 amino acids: CASSLGVPSYEQYF. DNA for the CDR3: TGTGCCAGCAGCTTGGGTGTTCCATCCTACGAGCAGTACTTC. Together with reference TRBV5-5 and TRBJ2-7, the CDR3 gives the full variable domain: DAGVTQSPTHLIKTRGQQVTLRCSPISGHKSVSWYQQVLGQGPQFIFQYYEKEERGRGNFPDRFSARQFPNYSSELNVNALLLGDSALYLCASSLGVPSYEQYFGPGTRLTVT.